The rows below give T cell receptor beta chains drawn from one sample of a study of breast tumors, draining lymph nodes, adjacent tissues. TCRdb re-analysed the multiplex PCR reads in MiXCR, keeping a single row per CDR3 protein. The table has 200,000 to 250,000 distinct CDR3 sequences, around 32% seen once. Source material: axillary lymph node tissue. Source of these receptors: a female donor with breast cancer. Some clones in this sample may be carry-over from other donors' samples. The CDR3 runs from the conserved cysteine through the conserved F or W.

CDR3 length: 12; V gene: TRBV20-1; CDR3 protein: CSASPIFPEAFF
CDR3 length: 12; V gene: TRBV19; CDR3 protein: CASIAGGQPQHF
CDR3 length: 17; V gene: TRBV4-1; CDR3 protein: CASSQDAKRGPYNEQFF
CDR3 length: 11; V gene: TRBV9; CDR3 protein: CASSEGGGQYF
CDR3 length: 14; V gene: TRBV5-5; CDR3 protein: CASSLAGREETQYF
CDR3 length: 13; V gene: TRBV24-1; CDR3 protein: CATSDKGNTEAFF
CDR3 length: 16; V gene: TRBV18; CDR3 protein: CASSPPKISSYNEQFF
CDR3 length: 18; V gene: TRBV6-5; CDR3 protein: CASSYSGPRAGSYNEQFF
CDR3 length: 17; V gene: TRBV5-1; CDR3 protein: CANSQVNSGRSYNEQFF
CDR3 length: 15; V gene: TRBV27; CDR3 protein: CASSLSRTGVYGYTF
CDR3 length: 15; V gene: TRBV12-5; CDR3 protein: CASGSGNTGTDTQYF
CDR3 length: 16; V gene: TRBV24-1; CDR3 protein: CATSDFPGLAGKPLHF
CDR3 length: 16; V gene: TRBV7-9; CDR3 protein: CASSPGLAGVAGELFF
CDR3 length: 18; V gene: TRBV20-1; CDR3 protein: CSASPNPRREGVSRKLFF
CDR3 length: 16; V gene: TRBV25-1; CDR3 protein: CVSRQAFGGSMEKLFF
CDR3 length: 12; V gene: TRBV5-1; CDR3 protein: CASSTGRNEQYF
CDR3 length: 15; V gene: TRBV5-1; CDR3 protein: CASSSGTSGYDEQFF
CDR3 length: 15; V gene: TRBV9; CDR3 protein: CASSAGTIVGETQYF
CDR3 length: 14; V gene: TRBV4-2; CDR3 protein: CASSQDRGPYEQYF
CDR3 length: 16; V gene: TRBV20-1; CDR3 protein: CSATLAGRGSYNEQFF
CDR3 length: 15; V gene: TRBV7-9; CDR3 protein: CASSLGDTGGETQYF
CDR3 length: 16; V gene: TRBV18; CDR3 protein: CASSPSGTGFIDEQYF
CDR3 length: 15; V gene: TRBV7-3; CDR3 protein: CASSLRASGPYEQYF
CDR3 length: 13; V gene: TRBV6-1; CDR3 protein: CASGWVPQETQYF
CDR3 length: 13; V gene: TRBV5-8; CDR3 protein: CASSLVDGPVWFF
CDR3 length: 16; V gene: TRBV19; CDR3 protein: CASSIPGSSGANVLTF
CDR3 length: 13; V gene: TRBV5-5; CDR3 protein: CASSFGDKNIQYF
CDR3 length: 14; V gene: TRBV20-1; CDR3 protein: CSARPQGLGGELFF
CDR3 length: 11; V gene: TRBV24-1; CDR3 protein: CATDRGDEQFF
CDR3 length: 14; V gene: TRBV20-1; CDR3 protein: CSARPGTRANEQFF
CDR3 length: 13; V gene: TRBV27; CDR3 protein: CASSWDFRQPQHF
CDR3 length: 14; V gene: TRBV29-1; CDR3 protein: CSVEGTGGSYGYTF
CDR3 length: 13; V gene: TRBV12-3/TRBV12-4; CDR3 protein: CASSPQGRTEAFF
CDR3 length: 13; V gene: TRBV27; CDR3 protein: CASSSGLANIQYF
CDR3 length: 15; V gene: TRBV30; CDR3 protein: CAWSVPGLSTDTQYF
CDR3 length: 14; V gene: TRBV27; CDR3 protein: CASGAQTGAREQYF
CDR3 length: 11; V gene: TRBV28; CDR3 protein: CASSLKLGYTF
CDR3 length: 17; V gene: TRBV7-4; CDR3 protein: CASSSHNRDRDSGPIYF
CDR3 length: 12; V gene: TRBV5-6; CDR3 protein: CASSQRTGEVYF
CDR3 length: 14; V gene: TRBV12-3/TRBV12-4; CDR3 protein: CASSFKTGTSEQYF
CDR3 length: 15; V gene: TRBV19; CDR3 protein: CASSPGRTSTDTQYF